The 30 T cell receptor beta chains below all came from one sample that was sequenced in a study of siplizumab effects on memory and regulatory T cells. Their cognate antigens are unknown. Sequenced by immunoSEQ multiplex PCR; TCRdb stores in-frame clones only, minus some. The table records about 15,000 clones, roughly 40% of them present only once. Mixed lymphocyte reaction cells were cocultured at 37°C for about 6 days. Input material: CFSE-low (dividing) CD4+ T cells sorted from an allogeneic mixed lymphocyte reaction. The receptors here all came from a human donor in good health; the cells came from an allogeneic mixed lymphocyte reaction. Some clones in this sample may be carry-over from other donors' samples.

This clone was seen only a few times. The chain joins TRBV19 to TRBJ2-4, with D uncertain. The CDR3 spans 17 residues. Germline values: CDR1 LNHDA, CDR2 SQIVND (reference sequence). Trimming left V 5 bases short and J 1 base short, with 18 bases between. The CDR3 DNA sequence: TGTGCCAGTAGTGCCCGCCCAGCAGCCGGGGCCAAAAACATTCAGTACTTC. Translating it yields CASSARPAAGAKNIQYF.

CDR3 sequence (DNA): TGTGCCAGTAGTTGGGGGGTGGGGCTCCAAGAGACCCAGTACTTC. As protein: CASSWGVGLQETQYF. The rearrangement uses TRBV19 and TRBJ2-5; TRBD2 is a possible D gene (6 bases). Trimming shortened V by 5 bases and J by 1 base, and 14 bases separated the two germline ends. Germline values: CDR1 LNHDA, CDR2 SQIVND (reference sequence). This CDR3 region has 15 residues.

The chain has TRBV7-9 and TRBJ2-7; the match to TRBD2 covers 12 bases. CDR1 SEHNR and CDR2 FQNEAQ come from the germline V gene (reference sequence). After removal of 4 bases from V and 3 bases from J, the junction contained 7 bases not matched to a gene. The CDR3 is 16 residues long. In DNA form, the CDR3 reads TGTGCCAGCAGCTCAATCGAGACTAGCGGGAGCTACGAGCAGTACTTC. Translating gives CASSSIETSGSYEQYF.

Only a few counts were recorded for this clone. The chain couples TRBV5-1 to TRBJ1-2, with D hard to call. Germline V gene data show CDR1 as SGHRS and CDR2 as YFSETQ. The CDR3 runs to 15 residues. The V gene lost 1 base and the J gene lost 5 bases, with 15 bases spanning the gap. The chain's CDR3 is CASSLNSNTYYGYTF. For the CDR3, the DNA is TGCGCCAGCAGCTTGAACAGTAATACATATTATGGCTACACCTTC. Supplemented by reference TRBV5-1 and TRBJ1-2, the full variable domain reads KAGVTQTPRYLIKTRGQQVTLSCSPISGHRSVSWYQQTPGQGLQFLFEYFSETQRNKGNFPGRFSGRQFSNSRSEMNVSTLELGDSALYLCASSLNSNTYYGYTFGSGTRLTVV.

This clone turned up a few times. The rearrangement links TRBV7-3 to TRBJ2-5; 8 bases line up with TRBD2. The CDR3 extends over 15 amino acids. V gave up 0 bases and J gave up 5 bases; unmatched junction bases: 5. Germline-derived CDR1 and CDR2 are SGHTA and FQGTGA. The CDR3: CASSLTWTSIETQYF. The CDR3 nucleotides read TGTGCCAGCAGCTTAACCTGGACTAGCATCGAGACCCAGTACTTC.

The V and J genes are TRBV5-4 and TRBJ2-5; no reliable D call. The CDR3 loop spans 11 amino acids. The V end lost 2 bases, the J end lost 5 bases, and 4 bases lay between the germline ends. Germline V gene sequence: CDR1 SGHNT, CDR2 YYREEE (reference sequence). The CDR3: CASSLTETQYF. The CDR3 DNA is TGTGCCAGCAGCTTAACTGAGACCCAGTACTTC.

CDR3 DNA sequence: TGTGCCAGCAGCTCTCGAGCGGGAGTGGAGGCCGGGGAGCTGTTTTTT. Protein product: CASSSRAGVEAGELFF. The chain employs TRBV7-9 and TRBJ2-2; TRBD2 matches 8 bases. Germline CDR1 reads SEHNR; CDR2 reads FQNEAQ (reference sequence). This CDR3 has 16 residues. The V gene end was trimmed by 4 bases and the J gene end by 6 bases; junction bases not matched to a gene: 10.

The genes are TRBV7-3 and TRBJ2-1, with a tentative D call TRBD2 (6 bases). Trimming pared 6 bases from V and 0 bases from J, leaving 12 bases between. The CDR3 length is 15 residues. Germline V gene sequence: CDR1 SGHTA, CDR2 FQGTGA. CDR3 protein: CASSRDFSSYNEQFF. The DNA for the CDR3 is TGTGCCAGCAGTCGGGACTTTAGCTCCTACAATGAGCAGTTCTTC.

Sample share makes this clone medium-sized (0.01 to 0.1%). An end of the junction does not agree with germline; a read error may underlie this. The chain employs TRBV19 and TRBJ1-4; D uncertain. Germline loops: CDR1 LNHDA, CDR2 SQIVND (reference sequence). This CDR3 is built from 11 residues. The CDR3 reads CASSLGGLPFF. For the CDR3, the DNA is TGTGCCAGTAGTTTAGGAGGGCTTCCATTCTTT.

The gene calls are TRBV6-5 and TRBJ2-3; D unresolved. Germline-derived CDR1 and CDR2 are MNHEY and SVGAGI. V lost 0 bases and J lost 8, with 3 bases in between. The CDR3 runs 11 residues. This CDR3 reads CASSYSATQYF. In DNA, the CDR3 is TGTGCCAGCAGTTACTCCGCTACGCAGTATTTT.

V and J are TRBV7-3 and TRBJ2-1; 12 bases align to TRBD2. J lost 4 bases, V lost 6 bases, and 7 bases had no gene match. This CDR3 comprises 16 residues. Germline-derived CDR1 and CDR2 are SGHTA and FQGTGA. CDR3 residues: CASRRGTSGWYNEQFF. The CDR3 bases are TGTGCCAGCAGACGAGGGACTAGCGGGTGGTACAATGAGCAGTTCTTC.

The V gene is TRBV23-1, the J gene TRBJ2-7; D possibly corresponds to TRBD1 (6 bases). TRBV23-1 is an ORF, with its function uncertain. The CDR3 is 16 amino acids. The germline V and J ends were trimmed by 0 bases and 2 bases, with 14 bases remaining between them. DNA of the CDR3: TGCGCCAGCAGTCAATCCGTCAGGGGATCCCCCTACGAGCAGTACTTC. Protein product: CASSQSVRGSPYEQYF.

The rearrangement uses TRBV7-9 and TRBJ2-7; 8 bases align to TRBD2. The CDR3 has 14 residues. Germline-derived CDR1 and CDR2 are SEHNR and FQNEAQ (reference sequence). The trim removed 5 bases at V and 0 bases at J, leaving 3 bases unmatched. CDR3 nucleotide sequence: TGTGCCAGCAGCAATCTAGCGGGCTCCTACGAGCAGTACTTC. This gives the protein CASSNLAGSYEQYF.

The CDR3 DNA sequence: TGTGCCAGCAGCGATTCGACAGGGGTTCTCTACGAGCAGTACTTC. It codes for CASSDSTGVLYEQYF. The V and J genes are TRBV2 and TRBJ2-7, with 8 bases fitting TRBD1. V shed 6 bases, J shed 3 bases, and the junction held 10 bases outside the gene matches. CDR1 SNHLY and CDR2 FYNNEI come from the germline V gene. The CDR3 consists of 15 residues. The complete variable domain, with remaining parts taken from reference TRBV2 and TRBJ2-7, reads EPEVTQTPSHQVTQMGQEVILRCVPISNHLYFYWYRQILGQKVEFLVSFYNNEISEKSEIFDDQFSVERPDGSNFTLKIRSTKLEDSAMYFCASSDSTGVLYEQYFGPGTRLTVT.

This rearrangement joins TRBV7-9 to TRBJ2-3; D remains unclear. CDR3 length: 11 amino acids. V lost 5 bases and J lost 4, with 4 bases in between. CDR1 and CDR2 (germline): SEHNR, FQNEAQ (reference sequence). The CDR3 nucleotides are TGTGCCAGCAGCCAGTCAGATACGCAGTATTTT. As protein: CASSQSDTQYF.

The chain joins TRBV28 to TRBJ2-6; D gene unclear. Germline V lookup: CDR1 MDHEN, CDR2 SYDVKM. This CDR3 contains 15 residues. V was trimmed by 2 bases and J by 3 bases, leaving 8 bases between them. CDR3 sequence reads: CASSLASGGANVLTF. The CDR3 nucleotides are TGTGCCAGCAGTTTAGCCTCGGGTGGGGCCAACGTCCTGACTTTC.

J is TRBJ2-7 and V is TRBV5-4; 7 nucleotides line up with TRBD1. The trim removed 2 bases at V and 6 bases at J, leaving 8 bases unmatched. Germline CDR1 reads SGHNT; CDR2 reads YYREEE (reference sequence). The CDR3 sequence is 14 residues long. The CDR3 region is CASSFLRGPVEQYF. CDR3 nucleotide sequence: TGTGCCAGCAGCTTCTTAAGGGGGCCCGTCGAGCAGTACTTC.

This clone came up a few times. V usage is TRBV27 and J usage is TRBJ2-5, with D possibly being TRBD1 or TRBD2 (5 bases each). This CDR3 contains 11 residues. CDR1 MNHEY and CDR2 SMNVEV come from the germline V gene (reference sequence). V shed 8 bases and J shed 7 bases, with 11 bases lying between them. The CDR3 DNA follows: TGTGCCAGCGCTATTGGGGGGACCCAGTACTTC. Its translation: CASAIGGTQYF.

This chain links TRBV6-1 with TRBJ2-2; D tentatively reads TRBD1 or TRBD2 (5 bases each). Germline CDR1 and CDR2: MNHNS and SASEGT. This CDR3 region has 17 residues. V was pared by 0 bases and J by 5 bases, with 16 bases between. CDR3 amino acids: CASSEAGPYLLTGELFF. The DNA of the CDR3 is TGTGCCAGCAGTGAAGCGGGACCTTACTTGCTTACCGGGGAGCTGTTTTTT.

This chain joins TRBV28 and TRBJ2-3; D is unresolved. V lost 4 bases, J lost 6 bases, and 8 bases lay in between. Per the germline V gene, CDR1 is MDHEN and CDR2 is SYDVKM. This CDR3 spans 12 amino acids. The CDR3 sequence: CASSSPWDTQYF. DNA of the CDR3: TGTGCCAGCAGTTCCCCCTGGGATACGCAGTATTTT. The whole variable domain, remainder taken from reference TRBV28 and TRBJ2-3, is DVKVTQSSRYLVKRTGEKVFLECVQDMDHENMFWYRQDPGLGLRLIYFSYDVKMKEKGDIPEGYSVSREKKERFSLILESASTNQTSMYLCASSSPWDTQYFGPGTRLTVL.

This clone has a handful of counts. The CDR3 here is CASSPRADPVNTGELFF. The CDR3 coding sequence is TGTGCCAGCTCACCACGCGCAGATCCGGTGAACACCGGGGAGCTGTTTTTT. The chain combines TRBV18 with TRBJ2-2; D not resolved. Trimming left V 1 base short and J 1 base short, with 13 bases between. This CDR3 region has 17 residues. The germline CDR1 and CDR2 sequences are KGHSH and LQKENI.

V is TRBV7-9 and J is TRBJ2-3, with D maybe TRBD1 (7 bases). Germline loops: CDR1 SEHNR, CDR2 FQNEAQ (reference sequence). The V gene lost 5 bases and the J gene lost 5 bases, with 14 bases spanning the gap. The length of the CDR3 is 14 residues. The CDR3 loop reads CASSGGTVVDTQYF. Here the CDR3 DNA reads TGTGCCAGCAGCGGAGGGACAGTCGTAGATACGCAGTATTTT.

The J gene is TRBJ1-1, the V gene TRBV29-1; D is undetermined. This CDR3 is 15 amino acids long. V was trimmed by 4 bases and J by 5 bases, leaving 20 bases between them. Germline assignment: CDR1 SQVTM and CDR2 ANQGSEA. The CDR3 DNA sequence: TGCAGCGTTGTTCCGCCACCCCCATTTCGGACTGAAGCTTTCTTT. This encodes CSVVPPPPFRTEAFF.

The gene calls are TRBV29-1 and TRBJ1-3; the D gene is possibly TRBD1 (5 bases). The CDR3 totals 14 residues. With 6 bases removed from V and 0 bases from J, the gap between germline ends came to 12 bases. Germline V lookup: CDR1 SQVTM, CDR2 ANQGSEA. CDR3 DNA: TGCAGCGTGGAACAGGACTCCTCTGGAAACACCATATATTTT. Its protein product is CSVEQDSSGNTIYF. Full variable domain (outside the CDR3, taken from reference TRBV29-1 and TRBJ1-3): SAVISQKPSRDICQRGTSLTIQCQVDSQVTMMFWYRQQPGQSLTLIATANQGSEATYESGFVIDKFPISRPNLTFSTLTVSNMSPEDSSIYLCSVEQDSSGNTIYFGEGSWLTVV.

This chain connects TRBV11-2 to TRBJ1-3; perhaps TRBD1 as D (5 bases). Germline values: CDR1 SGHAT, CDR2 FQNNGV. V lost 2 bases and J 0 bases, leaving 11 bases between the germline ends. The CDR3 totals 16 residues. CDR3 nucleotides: TGTGCCAGCAGCTTATCCTCCGGGACCTCTGGAAACACCATATATTTT. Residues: CASSLSSGTSGNTIYF.

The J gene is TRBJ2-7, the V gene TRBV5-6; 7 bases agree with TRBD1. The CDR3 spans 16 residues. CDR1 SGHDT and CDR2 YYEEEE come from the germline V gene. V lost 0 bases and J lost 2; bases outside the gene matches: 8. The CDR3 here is CASSLEGTVRPYEQYF. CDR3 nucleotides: TGTGCCAGCAGCTTGGAAGGGACAGTTCGCCCCTACGAGCAGTACTTC.

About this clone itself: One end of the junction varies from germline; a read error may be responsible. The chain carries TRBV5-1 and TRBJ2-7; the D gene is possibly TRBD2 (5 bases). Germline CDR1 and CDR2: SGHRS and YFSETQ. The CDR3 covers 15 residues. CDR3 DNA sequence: TGTGCCAGCAGTATCGGGGAACATGGGCTCTACGAGCAGTACTTC. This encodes CASSIGEHGLYEQYF.

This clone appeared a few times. The DNA of the CDR3 is TGTGCCAGCAGCCGGGGACTAGCGGGAGGGTACAATGAGCAGTTCTTC. Translated: CASSRGLAGGYNEQFF. The V gene is TRBV5-6, the J gene TRBJ2-1; TRBD2 aligns across 16 bases. This CDR3 has 16 residues. CDR1 SGHDT and CDR2 YYEEEE come from the germline V gene. The J segment lost 4 bases and the V segment lost 4 bases, leaving 2 bases of the junction unmatched.

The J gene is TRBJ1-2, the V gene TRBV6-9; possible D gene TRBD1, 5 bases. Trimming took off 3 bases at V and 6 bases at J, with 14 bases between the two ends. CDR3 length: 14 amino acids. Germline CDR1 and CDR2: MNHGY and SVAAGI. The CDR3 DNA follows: TGTGCCAGCAGTTACCGGGGCAGAACAAATGGCTACACCTTC. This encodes CASSYRGRTNGYTF.

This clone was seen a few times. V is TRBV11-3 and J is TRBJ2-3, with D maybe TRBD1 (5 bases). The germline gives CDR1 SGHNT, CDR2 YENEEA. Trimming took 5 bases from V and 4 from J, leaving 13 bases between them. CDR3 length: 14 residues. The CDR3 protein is CASSRGSQADTQYF. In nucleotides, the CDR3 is TGTGCCAGCAGCAGGGGATCACAGGCAGATACGCAGTATTTT.